Below, one T cell receptor beta chain is given with its context. Source study methods: Counts of nucleated cells, estimated from reference gene primer amplification, were obtained. The data were produced by immunoSEQ multiplex PCR, yet TCRdb's version contains in-frame clones alone and is incomplete. The V and J calls and clone size are taken from that table; D and trimming were inferred from the DNA. The table shows approximately 70,000 clones, with 65% to 85% occurring only once. The sample belongs to a study of blood T cell repertoires in COVID-19. Looking at the study overall: Some COVID-19 samples were acute and others convalescent; all came from the United States, Italy and Spain. PBMCs, B-cell-depleted T cells, or T cells provided the cDNA or gDNA that made up the material.

This CDR3 is built from 14 residues. In germline, CDR1 is SGHTA, CDR2 FQGNSA. Trimming took 5 bases from V and 10 from J; bases not matched to a gene: 9. Sequencing was performed on peripheral blood. The V and J genes are TRBV7-2 and TRBJ1-4, with 8 bases matching TRBD1. The sequence was collected from a woman between 50 and 59 years old with acute or convalescent COVID-19. CDR3 nucleotide sequence: TGTGCCAGCAGCCCAAGCCCCGGACAGGGAAAACTGTTTTTT. This codes for CASSPSPGQGKLFF.